The clone carrying this T cell receptor beta chain showed up just a few times. Its antigen is unknown. Other DNA sequences from this sample encode an identical CDR3 as well. This record comes from a study of cytomegalovirus exposure and HLA in healthy donors. Study information: Roughly 80 million unique TCRs from HLA-typed donors made up an early data release. Study results and limitations: Most of the TCR beta V segments (in an earlier analysis) were productive either about 87% or about 30% of the time. Differences between HLA loci emerged in a later analysis of TCR association rates, with DRB1 most and HLA-C fewest. Later on, a genetic analysis was performed. It linked a missense variant in DCLRE1C with V- and J-gene trimming of TCR beta.

This PCR relied on a set of 60 Vbeta primers and 13 Jbeta primers. Data came from immunoSEQ multiplex PCR; TCRdb stores just in-frame clones and leaves some out. The top ten clones hold about a sixth of a sample with more than 85,000 clones, roughly 13% of them seen once. Material for sequencing was PBMCs. This sequence was found in a man between 40 and 49 years old in good health and CMV-seropositive.

The CDR3 nucleotides read TGTGCCAGCAGTTTTGGGGACAGAAACACTGAAGCTTTCTTT. Protein: CASSFGDRNTEAFF. The chain carries TRBV28 and TRBJ1-1; TRBD1 aligns across 7 bases. CDR3 length: 14 amino acids. Per germline, CDR1 MDHEN and CDR2 SYDVKM. V lost 3 bases and J lost 2; bases outside the gene matches: 3.